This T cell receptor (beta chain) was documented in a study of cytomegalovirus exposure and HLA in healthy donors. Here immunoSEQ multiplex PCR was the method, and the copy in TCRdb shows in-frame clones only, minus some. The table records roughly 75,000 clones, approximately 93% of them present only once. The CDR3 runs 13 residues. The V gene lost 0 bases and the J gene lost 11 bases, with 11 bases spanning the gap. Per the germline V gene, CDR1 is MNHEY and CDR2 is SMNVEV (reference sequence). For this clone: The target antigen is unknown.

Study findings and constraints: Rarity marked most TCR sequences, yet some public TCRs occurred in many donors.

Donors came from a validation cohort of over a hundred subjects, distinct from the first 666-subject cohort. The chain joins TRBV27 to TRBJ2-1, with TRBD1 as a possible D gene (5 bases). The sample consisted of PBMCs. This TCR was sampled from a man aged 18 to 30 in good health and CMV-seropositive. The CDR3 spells CASSLSGAAKQFF. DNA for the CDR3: TGTGCCAGCAGTTTATCAGGGGCGGCCAAGCAGTTCTTC.